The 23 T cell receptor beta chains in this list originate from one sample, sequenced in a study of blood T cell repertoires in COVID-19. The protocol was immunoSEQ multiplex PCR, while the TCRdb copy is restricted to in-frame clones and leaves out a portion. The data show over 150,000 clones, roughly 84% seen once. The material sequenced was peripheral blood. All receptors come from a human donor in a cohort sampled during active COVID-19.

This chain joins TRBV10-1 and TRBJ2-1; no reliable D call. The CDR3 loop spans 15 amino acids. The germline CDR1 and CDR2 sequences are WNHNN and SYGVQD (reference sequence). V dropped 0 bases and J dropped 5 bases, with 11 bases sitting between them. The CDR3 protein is CASSESGSRNNEQFF. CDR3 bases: TGCGCCAGCAGTGAGTCGGGTAGCCGAAACAATGAGCAGTTCTTC.

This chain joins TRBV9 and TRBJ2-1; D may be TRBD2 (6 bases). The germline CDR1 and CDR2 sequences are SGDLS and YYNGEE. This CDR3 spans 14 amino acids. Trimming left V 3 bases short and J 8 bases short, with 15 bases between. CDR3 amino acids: CASSASLASDEQFF. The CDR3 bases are TGTGCCAGCAGCGCCAGCCTAGCTAGCGATGAGCAGTTCTTC. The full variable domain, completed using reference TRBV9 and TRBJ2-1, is DSGVTQTPKHLITATGQRVTLRCSPRSGDLSVYWYQQSLDQGLQFLIQYYNGEERAKGNILERFSAQQFPDLHSELNLSSLELGDSALYFCASSASLASDEQFFGPGTRLTVL.

This CDR3 is CASSLRQTDTQYF. The CDR3 coding sequence is TGTGCCAGCAGCCTCAGACAGACAGATACGCAGTATTTT. This chain joins TRBV3-1 (or the pseudogene TRBV3-2) and TRBJ2-3, with D possibly TRBD1 on 5 matching bases. The V gene's germline CDR1 is LGHDT and CDR2 YNNKEL (reference sequence). The CDR3 has 13 residues. V lost 4 bases to trimming and J lost 3 bases, with 8 bases between them.

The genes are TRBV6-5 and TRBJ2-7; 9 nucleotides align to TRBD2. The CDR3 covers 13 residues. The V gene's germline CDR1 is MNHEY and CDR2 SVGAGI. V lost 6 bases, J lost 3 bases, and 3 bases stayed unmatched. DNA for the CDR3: TGTGCCAGCAGGAGGACTAGCGACTACGAGCAGTACTTC. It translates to CASRRTSDYEQYF.

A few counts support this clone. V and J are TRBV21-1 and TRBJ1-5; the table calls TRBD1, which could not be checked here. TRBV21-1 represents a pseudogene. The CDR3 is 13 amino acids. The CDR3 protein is CASSGRQGQPQHF. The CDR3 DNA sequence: TGTGCCAGCAGCGGGAGACAGGGACAGCCCCAGCATTTT.

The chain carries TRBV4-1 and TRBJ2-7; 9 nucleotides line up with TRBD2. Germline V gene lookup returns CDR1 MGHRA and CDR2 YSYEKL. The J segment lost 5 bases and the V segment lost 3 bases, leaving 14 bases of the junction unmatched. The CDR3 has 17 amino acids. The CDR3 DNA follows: TGCGCCAGCAGCCAGGAGCGGGGTAGCGGGAGTATCCACGAGCAGTACTTC. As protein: CASSQERGSGSIHEQYF.

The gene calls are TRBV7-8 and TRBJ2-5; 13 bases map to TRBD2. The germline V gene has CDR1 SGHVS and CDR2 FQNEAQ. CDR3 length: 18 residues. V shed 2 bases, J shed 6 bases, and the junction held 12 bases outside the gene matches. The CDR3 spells CASSLTETSGRSLQTQYF. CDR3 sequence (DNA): TGTGCCAGCAGCTTAACGGAGACTAGCGGGAGGTCACTACAGACCCAGTACTTC.

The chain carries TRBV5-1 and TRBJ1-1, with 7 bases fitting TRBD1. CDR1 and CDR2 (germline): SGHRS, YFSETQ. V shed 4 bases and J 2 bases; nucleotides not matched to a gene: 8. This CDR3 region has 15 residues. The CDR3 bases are TGCGCCAGCAGCCCGGGGGGGACAGCCAACACTGAAGCTTTCTTT. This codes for CASSPGGTANTEAFF.

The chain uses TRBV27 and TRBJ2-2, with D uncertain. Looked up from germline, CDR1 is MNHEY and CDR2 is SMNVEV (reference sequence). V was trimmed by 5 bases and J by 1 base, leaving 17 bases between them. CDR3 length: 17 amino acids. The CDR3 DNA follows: TGTGCCAGCAGTCCCCCCCCGTTGAGACTGAACACCGGGGAGCTGTTTTTT. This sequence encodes CASSPPPLRLNTGELFF.

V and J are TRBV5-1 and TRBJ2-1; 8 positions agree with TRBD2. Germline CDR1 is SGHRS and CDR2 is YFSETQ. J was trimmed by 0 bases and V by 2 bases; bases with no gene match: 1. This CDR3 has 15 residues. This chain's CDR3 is CASSFSGSSYNEQFF. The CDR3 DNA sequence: TGCGCCAGCAGCTTCAGCGGGAGCTCCTACAATGAGCAGTTCTTC.

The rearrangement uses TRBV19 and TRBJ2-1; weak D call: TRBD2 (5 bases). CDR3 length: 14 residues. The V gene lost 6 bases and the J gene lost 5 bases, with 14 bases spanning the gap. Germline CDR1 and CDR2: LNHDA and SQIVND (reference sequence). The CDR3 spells CASRTSGLDNEQFF. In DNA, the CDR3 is TGTGCCAGTAGGACCAGCGGCTTAGACAATGAGCAGTTCTTC.

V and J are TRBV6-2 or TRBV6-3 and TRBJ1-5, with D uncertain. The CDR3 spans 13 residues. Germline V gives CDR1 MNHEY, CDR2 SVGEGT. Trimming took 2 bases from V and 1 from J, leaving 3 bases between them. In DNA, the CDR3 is TGTGCCAGCAGTTACCAGAGCAATCAGCCCCAGCATTTT. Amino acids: CASSYQSNQPQHF.

The DNA for the CDR3 is TGTGCCAGCAGCCCCCAGACTAGCGCGGGGGAGCAGTACTTC. Translated, it gives CASSPQTSAGEQYF. V and J are TRBV9 and TRBJ2-7; 8 bases agree with TRBD2. With V trimmed by 4 bases and J by 7 bases, 10 bases remained unmatched. CDR1 is SGDLS and CDR2 is YYNGEE in the germline V gene. This CDR3 has 14 amino acids. Looking up the rest from reference TRBV9 and TRBJ2-7 gives the full variable domain: DSGVTQTPKHLITATGQRVTLRCSPRSGDLSVYWYQQSLDQGLQFLIQYYNGEERAKGNILERFSAQQFPDLHSELNLSSLELGDSALYFCASSPQTSAGEQYFGPGTRLTVT.

The CDR3 DNA sequence: TGTGCCAGCAGTTTATACACAGGGCCATCCTACGAGCAGTACTTC. Protein: CASSLYTGPSYEQYF. The chain recombines TRBV27 with TRBJ2-7; D may be TRBD1 (6 bases). Germline values: CDR1 MNHEY, CDR2 SMNVEV (reference sequence). The V end was cut by 1 base, the J end by 1 base, with 11 bases between. The CDR3 totals 15 residues.

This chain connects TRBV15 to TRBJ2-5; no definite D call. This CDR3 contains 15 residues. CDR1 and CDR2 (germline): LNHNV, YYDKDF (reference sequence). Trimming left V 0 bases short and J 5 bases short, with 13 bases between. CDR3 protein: CATSRDTQKLETQYF. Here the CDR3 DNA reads TGTGCCACCAGCAGAGATACCCAGAAGTTGGAGACCCAGTACTTC.

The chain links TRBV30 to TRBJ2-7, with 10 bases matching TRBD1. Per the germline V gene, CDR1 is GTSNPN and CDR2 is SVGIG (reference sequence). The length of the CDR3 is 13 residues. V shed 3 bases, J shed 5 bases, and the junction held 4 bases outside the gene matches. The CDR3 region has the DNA TGTGCCTGGAGGGGACAGGGGACCAACGAGCAGTACTTC. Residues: CAWRGQGTNEQYF.

CDR3 coding DNA: TGCAGTGCTAGTCGGGGTGACACTGAAGCTTTCTTT. It codes for CSASRGDTEAFF. The chain couples TRBV20-1 to TRBJ1-1; D ambiguous. Trimming stripped 3 bases from V and 3 bases from J, with 8 bases between. Germline V gene lookup returns CDR1 DFQATT and CDR2 SNEGSKA (reference sequence). The CDR3 contains 12 residues.

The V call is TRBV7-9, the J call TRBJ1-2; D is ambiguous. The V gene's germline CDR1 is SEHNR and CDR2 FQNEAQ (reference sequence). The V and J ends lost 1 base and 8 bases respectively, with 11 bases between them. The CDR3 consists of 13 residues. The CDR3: CASSLGGVGGYTF. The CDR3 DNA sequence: TGTGCCAGCAGCTTAGGGGGAGTGGGCGGCTACACCTTC.

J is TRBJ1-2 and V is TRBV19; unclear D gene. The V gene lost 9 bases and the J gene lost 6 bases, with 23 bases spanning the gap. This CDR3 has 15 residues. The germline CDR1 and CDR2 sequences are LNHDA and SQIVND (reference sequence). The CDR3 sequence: CASLGGGEIMDGYTF. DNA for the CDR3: TGTGCCAGCCTTGGAGGTGGGGAAATTATGGATGGCTACACCTTC.

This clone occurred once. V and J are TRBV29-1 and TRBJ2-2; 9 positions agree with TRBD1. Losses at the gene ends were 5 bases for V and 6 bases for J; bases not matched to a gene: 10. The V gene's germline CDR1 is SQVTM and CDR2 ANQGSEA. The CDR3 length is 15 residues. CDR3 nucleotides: TGCAGCGTTCCGGGACAGGGTTCAATTGCCGGGGAGCTGTTTTTT. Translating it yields CSVPGQGSIAGELFF.

CDR3 amino acids: CASSLGTGFSYEQYF. The CDR3, as DNA: TGCGCCAGCAGCCTCGGGACAGGGTTTTCGTACGAGCAGTACTTC. The chain has TRBV5-1 and TRBJ2-7; TRBD1 aligns across 9 bases. Germline V lookup: CDR1 SGHRS, CDR2 YFSETQ. CDR3 length: 15 residues. With 4 bases clipped from V and 4 bases from J, the junction kept 9 bases outside the gene matches.

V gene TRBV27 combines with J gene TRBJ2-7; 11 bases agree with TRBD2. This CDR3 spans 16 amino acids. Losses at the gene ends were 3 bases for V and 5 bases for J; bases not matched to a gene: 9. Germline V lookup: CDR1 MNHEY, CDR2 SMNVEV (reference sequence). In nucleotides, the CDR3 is TGTGCCAGCAGTTTCGACCGACTAGCGGGACTCGACGAGCAGTACTTC. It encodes CASSFDRLAGLDEQYF.

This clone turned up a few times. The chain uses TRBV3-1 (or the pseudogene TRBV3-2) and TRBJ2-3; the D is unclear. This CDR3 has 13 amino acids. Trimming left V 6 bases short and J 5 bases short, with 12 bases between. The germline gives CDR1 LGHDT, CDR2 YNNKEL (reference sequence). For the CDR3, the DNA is TGTGCCAGCAGATGGGCAGTCCGAGATACGCAGTATTTT. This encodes CASRWAVRDTQYF.